This TCR beta chain stems from a study of blood T cell repertoires in COVID-19 (TCRdb year 2020). In the study overall: Samples covering the acute and convalescent phases of COVID-19 were provided by collaborators in the United States, Italy and Spain. The dataset comprised deeply sampled blood TCRbeta repertoires from subjects exposed to, actively infected with, or recovered from COVID-19. A freely available public database, intended as a resource for researchers studying the immune response to SARS-CoV-2, is where the repertoires were released. The sample metadata nearly always contained a de-identified subject ID, COVID-19 status, age in years and sex. The material from the prospective study consisted of cDNA or gDNA derived from T cells, B-cell-depleted T cells, or PBMCs. Where available, HLA class I and class II types were obtained from metadata supplied by the sample provider rather than from assay-based typing. Samples came from the ongoing ImmuneRACE study (first 160 participants) plus 1,254 subjects from 6 global collaborators. General findings and caveats noted by the study authors: How much clinical and demographic metadata was included differed by source and by participant, and the metadata was provided uncurated.

To note about this clone: Its antigen is unknown. No much larger clonotype is one base removed from it; base qualities were not supplied.

CDR1 LNHDA and CDR2 SQIVND are derived from the germline V gene (reference sequence). The junction shows trimming of 5 bases on V and 0 bases on J, and the gene matches do not reach 8 bases of it. From the cysteine up to the phenylalanine, the CDR3 has a length of 17 residues. Only the CDR3 portion is preserved as DNA: 51 bases, with reading frame beginning at the first base. Collaborating institutions collected whole blood in K2EDTA tubes following their own protocols. For TCRbeta analysis, collaborators shipped samples in one of three forms: frozen whole blood, isolated PBMCs, or DNA extracted from either of those sample types. The immunoSEQ Assay, a bias-controlled multiplex PCR, was used to amplify TCRbeta CDR3 regions from genomic DNA. From the authors' description of their analysis: Nucleated cell counts per sample were estimated from amplification of reference gene primers within the assay. To quantify the absolute abundance of each unique TCRbeta CDR3 rearrangement, sequence reads were collapsed and filtered. For each sample, productive Simpson clonality was calculated by taking the square root of Simpson's diversity index across productive rearrangements. This is the immuneACCESS table as TCRdb keeps it, with only in-frame sequences that have V and J called. A part of the clones is gone; compared with another copy, unresolved V genes explain less than half, and the rest is unexplained. The V and J calls and the clone size are those of that table, but D and trimming were determined from the DNA. The sample records 40,000 to 45,000 clones, around 90% of which are singletons. Jointly, the top ten make up roughly a fifth of the sample.

The sequencing input was peripheral blood. This receptor chain uses TRBV19 and TRBJ2-2; 8 bases in the junction line up with TRBD2. The TCR originated in a man between 45 and 60 years old with active COVID-19. The base sequence is TGTGCCAGTAGTTTCTCCCCCGGGAGGGCGAACACCGGGGAGCTGTTTTTT. Its translation reads: CASSFSPGRANTGELFF.